This note documents a single T cell receptor beta chain sequence. Its antigen is undetermined. Clones were read by immunoSEQ multiplex PCR, and TCRdb kept only the in-frame ones, dropping some. The table shows hundreds of thousands of clones, with roughly 84% occurring only once. This sample was included in a study of cytomegalovirus exposure and HLA in healthy donors. The germline gives CDR1 MGHRA, CDR2 YSYEKL. The CDR3 contains 14 residues. Trimming pared 3 bases from V and 4 bases from J, leaving 12 bases between. Study observations and caveats: Cytomegalovirus status was reportedly diagnosed by the classifier with high specificity and sensitivity. The study flagged roughly 150 TCR beta chains as cytomegalovirus-associated.

This sequence was found in a woman aged 25 to 39 in good health and CMV-seropositive. The genes are TRBV4-1 and TRBJ1-2, with D perhaps matching TRBD1 (6 bases). Sequencing input: PBMCs. The chain's CDR3 is CASSHLGHSYGYTF. The CDR3 DNA follows: TGCGCCAGCAGCCATTTGGGACACAGCTATGGCTACACCTTC.